These 12 T cell receptor beta chains originate from one sample sequenced in a study of cytomegalovirus exposure and HLA in healthy donors (dated by TCRdb to 2017 to 2019). Library preparation employed the immunoSEQ multiplex PCR assay. For the multiplex PCR, a mixture combining 60 forward primers for TCR Vbeta segments and 13 reverse primers for TCR Jbeta segments was used. TCRdb obtained this table from immuneACCESS and retained in-frame rearrangements with V and J assigned. These tables miss some clones; where compared with another copy, unresolved V genes account for less than half of the shortfall, and the remainder is unexplained. Across this sample there are roughly 160,000 clones, with approximately 88% seen only once. The top ten clonotypes cover 1.2% of the sample. Sequencing was carried out using PBMCs. The receptors originated from a boy younger than 10 in good health and CMV-seronegative.

The rearrangement links TRBV11-3 to TRBJ2-7; D unresolved. In germline, CDR1 is SGHNT, CDR2 YENEEA. Trimming left V 5 bases short and J 3 bases short, with 14 bases between. CDR3 length equals 14 residues. The CDR3 bases are TGTGCCAGCAGCCCGACTCCACCTCGCTACGAGCAGTACTTC. This encodes CASSPTPPRYEQYF.

Here the CDR3 DNA reads TGTGCCAGCTCTCGGCTGAGTACTAGCGACCGCACAGATACGCAGTATTTT. This gives the protein CASSRLSTSDRTDTQYF. This chain connects TRBV18 to TRBJ2-3; TRBD2 agrees at 7 bases. Germline values: CDR1 KGHSH, CDR2 LQKENI. V lost 6 bases and J lost 1; bases outside the gene matches: 13. This CDR3 is 17 amino acids long.

The chain uses TRBV19 and TRBJ2-2; D is unresolved. The V end was cut by 6 bases, the J end by 3 bases, with 5 bases between. CDR1 is LNHDA, CDR2 SQIVND, per germline (reference sequence). The CDR3 length is 12 residues. CDR3 loop: CASRAHTGELFF. CDR3 DNA sequence: TGTGCCAGTAGGGCCCACACCGGGGAGCTGTTTTTT.

This clone occurred once. The J gene is TRBJ2-1, the V gene TRBV14, with 7 bases lining up with TRBD2. Losses at the gene ends were 0 bases for V and 0 bases for J; bases not matched to a gene: 5. CDR1 and CDR2 (germline): SGHDN, FVKESK. The CDR3 contains 17 residues. Written as DNA, the CDR3 is TGTGCCAGCAGCCAAGATCATGGGGGGGGCTCCTACAATGAGCAGTTCTTC. Encoded protein: CASSQDHGGGSYNEQFF.

The J gene is TRBJ2-5, the V gene TRBV11-1; TRBD1 matches 7 bases. The J call is doubtful: the DNA matches TRBJ2-7 better. In germline, CDR1 is SGHAT, CDR2 FQDESV (reference sequence). The CDR3 consists of 15 residues. This CDR3 reads CASSLAGGYGYEQYF. In DNA, the CDR3 is TGTGCCAGCAGCTTAGCAGGGGGCTACGGCTACGAGCAGTACTTC.

CDR3 bases: TGTGCCAGCAGTGCGGGACTATCGCCCGGCTACACCTTC. Residues: CASSAGLSPGYTF. J is TRBJ1-2 and V is TRBV9; maybe TRBD1 (5 bases). The CDR3 loop spans 13 amino acids. V gave up 5 bases and J gave up 8 bases, with 16 bases separating them. Germline loops: CDR1 SGDLS, CDR2 YYNGEE.

The chain uses TRBV7-9 and TRBJ2-7, with 7 nucleotides matching TRBD1. V lost 1 base to trimming and J lost 7 bases; unmatched junction nucleotides: 4. CDR3 length: 13 residues. Germline lookup yields CDR1 SEHNR and CDR2 FQNEAQ (reference sequence). CDR3 region: CASSLEGAGEQYV. The CDR3 DNA sequence: TGTGCCAGCAGCTTAGAGGGGGCCGGTGAGCAGTACGTC.

This clone has more than one count but fewer than ten. This sample includes further DNA sequences coding for the same CDR3. V usage is TRBV5-1 and J usage is TRBJ1-1; TRBD1 is a possible D gene (6 bases). The CDR3 spans 15 residues. In germline, CDR1 is SGHRS, CDR2 YFSETQ. V was pared by 0 bases and J by 3 bases, with 12 bases between. CDR3 nucleotides: TGCGCCAGCAGCTTGGCTGGGGCAGGGGACACTGAAGCTTTCTTT. Its translation: CASSLAGAGDTEAFF. Looking up the rest from reference TRBV5-1 and TRBJ1-1 gives the full variable domain: KAGVTQTPRYLIKTRGQQVTLSCSPISGHRSVSWYQQTPGQGLQFLFEYFSETQRNKGNFPGRFSGRQFSNSRSEMNVSTLELGDSALYLCASSLAGAGDTEAFFGQGTRLTVV.

A single count supports this clone. The V call is TRBV11-2, the J call TRBJ1-3; the D gene is possibly TRBD1 (5 bases). V lost 3 bases, J lost 6 bases, and 15 bases lay in between. Germline-derived CDR1 and CDR2 are SGHAT and FQNNGV. The CDR3 length is 15 residues. CDR3 residues: CASSLGGRAENTIYF. The CDR3 coding sequence is TGTGCCAGCAGCTTGGGGGGGAGGGCGGAAAACACCATATATTTT.

The rearrangement joins TRBV5-6 to TRBJ2-3, with D hard to call. With 0 bases removed from V and 0 bases from J, the gap between germline ends came to 5 bases. Per the germline V gene, CDR1 is SGHDT and CDR2 is YYEEEE. The CDR3 is 14 amino acids. The CDR3 here is CASSLVSSTDTQYF. The DNA for the CDR3 is TGTGCCAGCAGCTTGGTCAGTAGCACAGATACGCAGTATTTT.

The rearrangement uses TRBV7-9 and TRBJ2-5, with 13 bases fitting TRBD2. The CDR3 sequence is 18 residues long. The germline V gene has CDR1 SEHNR and CDR2 FQNEAQ (reference sequence). The V segment lost 1 base and the J segment 4 bases; nucleotides outside the gene matches: 9. The CDR3 DNA reads TGTGCCAGCAGCTTAGGGACTAGCGGGAGAGGAGGGCGAGAGACCCAGTACTTC. This codes for CASSLGTSGRGGRETQYF.

V is TRBV19 and J is TRBJ1-2; D remains unclear. The V gene's germline CDR1 is LNHDA and CDR2 SQIVND (reference sequence). The CDR3 is 15 residues long. V lost 5 bases to trimming and J lost 4 bases, with 17 bases between them. CDR3 DNA sequence: TGTGCCAGTAGTCCCCAAGGAGTTAGGAGCTATGGCTACACCTTC. It yields the protein CASSPQGVRSYGYTF.